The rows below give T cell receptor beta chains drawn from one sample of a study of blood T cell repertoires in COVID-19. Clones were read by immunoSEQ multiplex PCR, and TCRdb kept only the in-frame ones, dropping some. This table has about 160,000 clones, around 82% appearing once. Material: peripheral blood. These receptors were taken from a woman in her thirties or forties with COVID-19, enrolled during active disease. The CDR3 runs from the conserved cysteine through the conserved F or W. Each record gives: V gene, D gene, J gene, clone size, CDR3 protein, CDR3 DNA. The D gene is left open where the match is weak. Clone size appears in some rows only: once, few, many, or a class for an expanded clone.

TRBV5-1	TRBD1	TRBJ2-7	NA	CASSIYRGSVVYEQYF	TGCGCCAGCAGCATCTACAGGGGGTCGGTAGTCTACGAGCAGTACTTC
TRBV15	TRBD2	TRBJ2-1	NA	CATSSLAGGHNEQFF	TGTGCCACCAGCAGTTTGGCGGGAGGGCACAATGAGCAGTTCTTC
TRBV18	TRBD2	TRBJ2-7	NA	CASSPRIAGDYEQYF	TGTGCCAGCTCACCAAGGATAGCGGGAGACTACGAGCAGTACTTC
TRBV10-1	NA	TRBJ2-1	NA	CASSSSDPSYNEQFF	TGCGCCAGCAGCAGTAGCGACCCCTCCTACAATGAGCAGTTCTTC
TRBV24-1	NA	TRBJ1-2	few	CATSDNRDGYTF	TGTGCCACCAGTGATAACAGGGACGGCTACACCTTC
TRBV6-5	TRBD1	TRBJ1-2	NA	CASSYVGTEYGYTF	TGTGCCAGCAGTTATGTAGGGACAGAATATGGCTACACCTTC
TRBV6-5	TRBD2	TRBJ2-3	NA	CASSYGRLAGGTQYF	TGTGCCAGCAGTTACGGAAGACTAGCGGGGGGGACGCAGTATTTT
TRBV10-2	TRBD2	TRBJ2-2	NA	CASSAGLGNTGELFF	TGCGCCAGCAGTGCTGGACTAGGAAACACCGGGGAGCTGTTTTTT
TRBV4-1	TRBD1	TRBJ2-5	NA	CASSQGQGERQETQYF	TGCGCCAGCAGCCAAGGACAGGGCGAGAGGCAAGAGACCCAGTACTTC
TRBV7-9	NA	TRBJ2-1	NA	CASSLGSGTYNEQFF	TGTGCCAGCAGCTTAGGGAGCGGTACCTACAATGAGCAGTTCTTC
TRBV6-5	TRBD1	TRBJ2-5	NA	CASSRGQGLETQYF	TGTGCCAGCAGTCGAGGACAGGGTCTTGAGACCCAGTACTTC
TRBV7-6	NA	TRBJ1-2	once	CASSPQGHYGYTF	TGTGCCAGCAGCCCCCAGGGGCACTATGGCTACACCTTC
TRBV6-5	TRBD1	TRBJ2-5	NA	CASSLVQGLETQYF	TGTGCCAGCAGTTTAGTACAGGGGTTGGAGACCCAGTACTTC
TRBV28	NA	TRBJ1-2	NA	CASSPGTGANYGYTF	TGTGCCAGCAGTCCCGGGACGGGAGCTAACTATGGCTACACCTTC
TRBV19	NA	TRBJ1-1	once	CASSWDRGYTEAFF	TGTGCCAGTAGTTGGGACCGGGGGTACACTGAAGCTTTCTTT
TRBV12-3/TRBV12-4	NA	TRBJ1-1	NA	CASSLGLNTEAFF	TGTGCCAGCAGTTTAGGGCTTAACACTGAAGCTTTCTTT
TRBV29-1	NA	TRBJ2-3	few	CSARRLASTDTQYF	TGCAGCGCTCGCCGACTGGCAAGCACAGATACGCAGTATTTT
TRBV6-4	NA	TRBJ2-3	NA	CASSDTTSTRQYF	TGTGCCAGCAGTGACACAACTAGTACGAGGCAGTATTTT
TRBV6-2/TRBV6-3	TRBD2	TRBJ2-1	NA	CASSYTSGVYNEQFF	TGTGCCAGCAGTTACACTAGCGGGGTCTACAATGAGCAGTTCTTC
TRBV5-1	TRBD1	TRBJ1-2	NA	CASSPGTGPTYGYTF	TGCGCCAGCAGCCCCGGGACAGGACCAACCTATGGCTACACCTTC